The 10 T cell receptor beta chains in this list originate from one sample, sequenced in a study of T cell responses to AZD1222 COVID-19 vaccine. Method: immunoSEQ multiplex PCR; TCRdb's copy keeps in-frame clones and lacks some. The repertoire holds about 150,000 clones, with around 84% as singletons. The material was peripheral blood, obtained on day 0 of AZD1222 vaccination. These receptors all stem from an adult in good health.

The chain links TRBV28 to TRBJ1-1; 7 bases line up with TRBD1. The germline V gene has CDR1 MDHEN and CDR2 SYDVKM. The CDR3 extends over 15 amino acids. The V and J ends lost 3 bases and 5 bases, in that order; junction bases with no gene match: 9. The CDR3 sequence is CASSFLDRAGTEAFF. The CDR3 coding sequence is TGTGCCAGCAGTTTCCTTGACAGGGCGGGGACTGAAGCTTTCTTT.

The chain employs TRBV3-1 (or the pseudogene TRBV3-2) and TRBJ2-7; no reliable D call. The germline CDR1 and CDR2 sequences are LGHDT and YNNKEL (reference sequence). This CDR3 has 11 amino acids. V was shortened by 7 bases and J by 8 bases, with 12 bases between the two germline ends. In nucleotides, the CDR3 is TGTGCCAGCACCCACCAAGGGAAGCAGTACTTC. Protein: CASTHQGKQYF.

This CDR3 reads CASRRDRIGGYTF. The CDR3, as DNA: TGTGCCAGCAGGAGGGACAGGATTGGCGGCTACACCTTC. This rearrangement joins TRBV7-3 to TRBJ1-2; 8 bases line up with TRBD1. The CDR3 is 13 residues long. The germline V gene encodes CDR1 SGHTA and CDR2 FQGTGA. Losses at the gene ends were 6 bases for V and 8 bases for J; bases not matched to a gene: 8.

The chain carries TRBV7-9 and TRBJ2-7; TRBD1 matches 9 bases. This CDR3 region has 14 residues. V shed 4 bases and J 3 bases; nucleotides not matched to a gene: 4. In germline, CDR1 is SEHNR, CDR2 FQNEAQ (reference sequence). The CDR3: CASSYGTGLYEQYF. The CDR3 bases are TGTGCCAGCAGCTACGGGACAGGGCTCTACGAGCAGTACTTC.

There are a few counts of this clone. The J gene is TRBJ1-1, the V gene TRBV15, with D unresolved. Germline assignment: CDR1 LNHNV and CDR2 YYDKDF (reference sequence). V lost 3 bases and J lost 0, with 8 bases in between. The length of the CDR3 is 14 residues. DNA of the CDR3: TGTGCCACCAGCAGGTCGACATTGAACACTGAAGCTTTCTTT. Its protein product is CATSRSTLNTEAFF.

The CDR3 DNA follows: TGTGCCAGTAGTAAAACCGGGACGGATGAAAAACTGTTTTTT. It translates to CASSKTGTDEKLFF. V and J are TRBV19 and TRBJ1-4, with D perhaps matching TRBD1 (5 bases). Germline V CDR1 and CDR2: LNHDA, SQIVND (reference sequence). The CDR3 has 14 residues. V was cut by 4 bases and J by 6 bases, with 12 bases left in between.

This chain uses TRBV14 with TRBJ1-3, with D hard to call. CDR3 length equals 15 residues. Germline lookup yields CDR1 SGHDN and CDR2 FVKESK. Trimming stripped 1 base from V and 1 base from J, with 8 bases between. For the CDR3, the DNA is TGTGCCAGCAGCCAAGGGCTCCTATCTGGAAACACCATATATTTT. The encoded protein is CASSQGLLSGNTIYF.

The rearrangement links TRBV30 to TRBJ1-4, with D possibly matching TRBD1 (5 bases). Germline CDR1 and CDR2: GTSNPN and SVGIG (reference sequence). The CDR3 is 13 amino acids. V was pared by 5 bases and J by 10 bases, with 17 bases between. In nucleotides, the CDR3 is TGTGCCTGGTCCCCACAGGCTTTAGGAAAACTGTTTTTT. Its translation is CAWSPQALGKLFF.

This clone was recorded only once. The rearrangement joins TRBV9 to TRBJ2-1; 7 positions agree with TRBD1. The V gene's germline CDR1 is SGDLS and CDR2 YYNGEE. The CDR3 is 13 amino acids. V gave up 4 bases and J gave up 7 bases; unmatched junction bases: 5. The CDR3 region has the DNA TGTGCCAGCAGCACCCGACAGGGTAATGAGCAGTTCTTC. Amino acids: CASSTRQGNEQFF. The full variable domain, rest sourced from reference TRBV9 and TRBJ2-1, is DSGVTQTPKHLITATGQRVTLRCSPRSGDLSVYWYQQSLDQGLQFLIQYYNGEERAKGNILERFSAQQFPDLHSELNLSSLELGDSALYFCASSTRQGNEQFFGPGTRLTVL.

The genes are TRBV7-9 and TRBJ1-2; tentatively, D is TRBD1 (5 bases). Germline lookup yields CDR1 SEHNR and CDR2 FQNEAQ (reference sequence). V was trimmed by 4 bases and J by 4 bases, leaving 13 bases between them. This CDR3 is built from 14 residues. The CDR3 here is CASSYDSLPYGYTF. As DNA, the CDR3 is TGTGCCAGCAGCTACGACAGTCTCCCCTATGGCTACACCTTC.